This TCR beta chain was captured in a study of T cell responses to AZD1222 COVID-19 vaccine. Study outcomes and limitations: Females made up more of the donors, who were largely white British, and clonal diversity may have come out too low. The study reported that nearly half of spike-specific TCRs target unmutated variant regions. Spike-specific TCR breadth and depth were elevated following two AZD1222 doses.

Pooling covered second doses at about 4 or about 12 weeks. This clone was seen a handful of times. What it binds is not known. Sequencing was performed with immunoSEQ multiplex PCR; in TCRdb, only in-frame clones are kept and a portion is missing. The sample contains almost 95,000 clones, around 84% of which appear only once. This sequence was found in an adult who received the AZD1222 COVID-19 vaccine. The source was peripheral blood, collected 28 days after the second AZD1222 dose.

The CDR3 DNA follows: TGTGCCAGCAGTTTGAAGTGGACAGGGGAGGACACTGAAGCTTTCTTT. Its protein product is CASSLKWTGEDTEAFF. This chain connects TRBV28 to TRBJ1-1; 9 positions match TRBD1. J gave up 3 bases and V 3 bases, and 8 bases lay outside the gene matches. The CDR3 consists of 16 residues. Germline CDR1 and CDR2: MDHEN and SYDVKM. The full variable domain, completed using reference TRBV28 and TRBJ1-1, is DVKVTQSSRYLVKRTGEKVFLECVQDMDHENMFWYRQDPGLGLRLIYFSYDVKMKEKGDIPEGYSVSREKKERFSLILESASTNQTSMYLCASSLKWTGEDTEAFFGQGTRLTVV.